This paragraph reports one T cell receptor beta chain. The data are from a study of PD-L1 blockade in urothelial cancer. Study context: Peripheral blood specimens exhibited a median yield of approximately 150,000 T cells.

The germline V gene has CDR1 SGDLS and CDR2 YYNGEE. V gave up 0 bases and J gave up 7 bases, with 10 bases separating them. The CDR3 has 13 residues. Stated time point: peripheral blood 6 weeks after treatment start. The diagnosis in patients was locally advanced or metastatic urothelial carcinoma. Each patient gave between 1 and 8 samples, pretreatment and on-treatment. Clones were read by immunoSEQ multiplex PCR, and TCRdb kept only the in-frame ones, dropping some. This sample has around 87,000 clones, with 83% found just once. The chain is built from TRBV9 and TRBJ2-5; D is unresolved. The material sequenced was PBMCs, taken around atezolizumab (anti-PD-L1) treatment. The clonotype comes from a man aged 65-85 years with urothelial cancer. The CDR3 nucleotides read TGTGCCAGCAGCGTAGTGGAGAAAGGGACCCAGTACTTC. It yields the protein CASSVVEKGTQYF.